A selection of T cell receptor beta chains follows, all from one sample in a study of beta chain features in type 1 diabetes. Generated by immunoSEQ multiplex PCR, the TCRdb table keeps only in-frame clones and is missing some. The sample records 140,000 to 150,000 clones, roughly 53% being singletons. Input material: Tregs from blood. These receptors were collected from a man between 18 and 29 years old in good health. The CDR3 runs from the conserved cysteine through the conserved F or W. Each record gives: J gene, V gene, clone size, D gene, CDR3 DNA, CDR3 protein. A D gene is named only where the DNA matches it firmly. Size tells how often a clone was seen (once, few, many) or the class of an expanded clone, and some rows leave it out.

j_gene: TRBJ2-2
v_gene: TRBV9
abundance: .
d_gene: TRBD1
CDR3nt: TGTGCCAGCAGAGGGGGCAGGAACACCGGGGAGCTGTTTTTT
CDR3aa: CASRGGRNTGELFF

j_gene: TRBJ1-1
v_gene: TRBV7-2
abundance: few
d_gene: .
CDR3nt: TGTGCCAGCAGCCCGACTCACAGGGATAGTGAAGCTTTCTTT
CDR3aa: CASSPTHRDSEAFF

j_gene: TRBJ2-1
v_gene: TRBV2
abundance: few
d_gene: TRBD1
CDR3nt: TGTGCCAGGTCCTTTGACAGGGGATTCTCCGATGAGCAGTTCTTC
CDR3aa: CARSFDRGFSDEQFF

j_gene: TRBJ1-5
v_gene: TRBV6-6
abundance: .
d_gene: TRBD1
CDR3nt: TGTGCCAGCAGTTACCAACAGGACAGGGGACGGCCCCAGCATTTT
CDR3aa: CASSYQQDRGRPQHF

j_gene: TRBJ2-2
v_gene: TRBV7-9
abundance: .
d_gene: TRBD2
CDR3nt: TGTGCCAGCAGCTTCGGCGGGGGGGGTGTCGGGGAGCTGTTTTTT
CDR3aa: CASSFGGGGVGELFF

j_gene: TRBJ1-1
v_gene: TRBV19
abundance: .
d_gene: .
CDR3nt: TGTGCCAGTAGTATCACGCACGGTGGGGGCTCGGACACTGAAGCTTTCTTT
CDR3aa: CASSITHGGGSDTEAFF

j_gene: TRBJ2-5
v_gene: TRBV27
abundance: few
d_gene: .
CDR3nt: TGTGCCAGCAGTCCTTCTCTCAGGGGACCCCAAGAGACCCAGTACTTC
CDR3aa: CASSPSLRGPQETQYF

j_gene: TRBJ1-1
v_gene: TRBV29-1
abundance: .
d_gene: .
CDR3nt: TGCAGCGTCGCGGGCAGGACCATAGAAGCTTTCTTT
CDR3aa: CSVAGRTIEAFF

j_gene: TRBJ1-5
v_gene: TRBV7-9
abundance: few
d_gene: .
CDR3nt: TGTGCCAGCAGCTTAAACAACAATCAGCCCCAGCATTTT
CDR3aa: CASSLNNNQPQHF

j_gene: TRBJ2-3
v_gene: TRBV28
abundance: few
d_gene: .
CDR3nt: TGTGCCAGCAGTGGCCGGGTTCGGGGAGGAACGCAGTATTTT
CDR3aa: CASSGRVRGGTQYF

j_gene: TRBJ2-1
v_gene: TRBV30
abundance: .
d_gene: TRBD1
CDR3nt: TGTGCCTGGAGTCCCTGGGACAGGGGGCTCGATGAGCAGTTCTTC
CDR3aa: CAWSPWDRGLDEQFF

j_gene: TRBJ1-5
v_gene: TRBV4-3
abundance: few
d_gene: .
CDR3nt: TGCGCCAGCAGCCAAGATCGACAGCCGAATCAGCCCCAGCATTTT
CDR3aa: CASSQDRQPNQPQHF

j_gene: TRBJ1-1
v_gene: TRBV14
abundance: once
d_gene: .
CDR3nt: TGTGCCAGCAGCCAAGGGTTACAGAATCGAAGGCCGATGAACACTGAAGCTTTCTTT
CDR3aa: CASSQGLQNRRPMNTEAFF

j_gene: TRBJ2-3
v_gene: TRBV5-4
abundance: few
d_gene: TRBD1
CDR3nt: TGTGCCAGCAGCTTGAGGGCCGGGACAGAAAGCACAGATACGCAGTATTTT
CDR3aa: CASSLRAGTESTDTQYF

j_gene: TRBJ2-7
v_gene: TRBV20-1
abundance: .
d_gene: .
CDR3nt: TGCAGTGCTAGACCATCCTACGAGCAGTACTTC
CDR3aa: CSARPSYEQYF

j_gene: TRBJ2-3
v_gene: TRBV6-5
abundance: few
d_gene: TRBD1
CDR3nt: TGTGCCAGCAGTTACTCGGTCGGGACAGGGGCAGATACGCAGTATTTT
CDR3aa: CASSYSVGTGADTQYF

j_gene: TRBJ1-4
v_gene: TRBV5-8
abundance: .
d_gene: .
CDR3nt: TGTGCCAGCAGCGGCCGGACAGCTTCTAATGAAAAACTGTTTTTT
CDR3aa: CASSGRTASNEKLFF